This TCR beta chain is from a study of lymphopenia after photon versus proton radiotherapy. This table comes from immunoSEQ multiplex PCR, and its TCRdb copy is limited to in-frame clones, with some not included. The sample shows 65,000 to 70,000 clones, roughly 93% of them seen only once. This CDR3 is 11 amino acids long. Germline V gene lookup returns CDR1 DFQATT and CDR2 SNEGSKA (reference sequence). Trimming shortened V by 5 bases and J by 5 bases, and 6 bases separated the two germline ends. The sample here was peripheral blood, taken from a patient treated with photon-based radiotherapy. This sequence originates from a woman in her seventies with pancreatic cancer. This sequence joins TRBV20-1 and TRBJ1-4; TRBD1 might be the D (5 bases). In nucleotides, the CDR3 is TGCAGTGCTGGGGGAAATGAAAAACTGTTTTTT. It specifies CSAGGNEKLFF.